The sequence of this TCR beta chain was determined in a study of blood T cell repertoires in COVID-19. Turning to the study itself: Whether acute or convalescent, the COVID-19 samples came from the United States, Italy and Spain.

Recruitment covered over 20 US areas and drew participants whose ages spanned roughly 18 to 100 years. Categorization into cohorts depended on clinical history that participants reported. Per the study methods: Reference gene primer amplification yielded estimated nucleated cell counts. Measured with immunoSEQ multiplex PCR; TCRdb has only the in-frame clones, and not every one. V and J calls plus clone size are reproduced from that table; the DNA served to infer D and trimming. The table shows about 230,000 clones, with roughly nine tenths occurring only once. This CDR3 comprises 13 residues. Germline V gene data show CDR1 as GTSNPN and CDR2 as SVGIG (reference sequence). Trimming stripped 4 bases from V and 1 base from J, with 10 bases between.

Input material: PBMCs or T cells enriched from blood (not recorded which). This receptor was identified in a woman aged 25 to 39 with acute COVID-19. The J gene is TRBJ1-1, the V gene TRBV30; D is unclear. Here the CDR3 DNA reads TGTGCCTGGACCCGGAGGGAGAACACTGAAGCTTTCTTT. This sequence encodes CAWTRRENTEAFF. Based on the CDR3 plus reference TRBV30 and TRBJ1-1, the full variable domain is SQTIHQWPATLVQPVGSPLSLECTVEGTSNPNLYWYRQAAGRGLQLLFYSVGIGQISSEVPQNLSASRPQDRQFILSSKKLLLSDSGFYLCAWTRRENTEAFFGQGTRLTVV.